This T cell receptor (beta chain) emerged from a study of cytomegalovirus exposure and HLA in healthy donors. Whole-study results and caveats: Previously analyzed data showed that most TCR beta V segments were productive at a frequency of about 87% or about 30%.

In its sample, this clone was seen a few times. Its antigen is unknown. The CDR3 totals 17 residues. The germline gives CDR1 LNHNV, CDR2 YYDKDF (reference sequence). Trimming cost V 2 bases and J 4 bases; bases outside gene matches: 8. It was with 60 Vbeta and 13 Jbeta primers that the PCR ran. Method: immunoSEQ multiplex PCR; TCRdb's copy keeps in-frame clones and lacks some. The table has around 150,000 clones, approximately 80% seen once. The origin of this receptor is a young woman in good health and CMV-seronegative. The specimen was PBMCs. This chain connects TRBV15 to TRBJ2-3; 11 bases line up with TRBD2. Here the CDR3 DNA reads TGTGCCACCAGCAGACTCGCCGGGACTAGCGGTTCAGATACGCAGTATTTT. It codes for CATSRLAGTSGSDTQYF.